The subject of this entry is one TCR beta chain. The target antigen is unknown. Other DNA sequences in this sample translate to the same CDR3. The sample comes from a study of cytomegalovirus exposure and HLA in healthy donors. The study, taken as a whole, reports: Reported performance of the classifier showed diagnosis of cytomegalovirus status with high specificity and sensitivity. A few CMV-associated chains proved CMV antigen-specific in vitro. A list of more than 150 TCR beta chains associated with cytomegalovirus was given.

Generated by immunoSEQ multiplex PCR, the TCRdb table keeps only in-frame clones and is missing some. Found here are more than 250,000 clones, 80% to 95% of them singletons; the top ten hold 2.5% to 3.5%. The sequence was collected from a woman aged 30 to 39 in good health and CMV-seronegative. Sequencing was done on a sample of PBMCs.

Written as DNA, the CDR3 is TGTGCCAGCAGTTTACGCAGTTACAATGAGCAGTTCTTC. It is translated as CASSLRSYNEQFF. The chain recombines TRBV27 with TRBJ2-1; no clear D gene. The CDR3 covers 13 residues. The germline V gene has CDR1 MNHEY and CDR2 SMNVEV (reference sequence). V was clipped by 2 bases and J by 4 bases, with 6 bases between them.